The 2 T cell receptor beta chains below were found in one sample sequenced in a study of blood T cell repertoires in COVID-19. The repertoire was sequenced with immunoSEQ multiplex PCR; TCRdb's copy has only in-frame clones and lacks some. The data hold about 8,300 clones, with 70% to 85% observed a single time. Sequenced input: peripheral blood. Receptor source: a human donor with active COVID-19. The donor label of this sample is uncertain.

This chain connects TRBV7-8 to TRBJ1-2; D is unclear. V lost 2 bases to trimming and J lost 3 bases, with 10 bases between them. Germline lookup yields CDR1 SGHVS and CDR2 FQNEAQ. This CDR3 has 14 residues. Here the CDR3 reads CASSLSGFDYGYTF. The CDR3, as DNA: TGTGCCAGCAGCTTATCAGGTTTCGACTATGGCTACACCTTC.

This chain links TRBV7-2 with TRBJ2-1; 8 nucleotides line up with TRBD1. The length of the CDR3 is 16 residues. Germline V gene sequence: CDR1 SGHTA, CDR2 FQGNSA. V lost 5 bases to trimming and J lost 7 bases; unmatched junction nucleotides: 13. The chain's CDR3 is CASSARGRGLGNEQFF. The CDR3 nucleotides are TGTGCCAGCAGCGCCAGGGGCAGGGGGCTAGGGAATGAGCAGTTCTTC.